A single sample gave rise to the 32 T cell receptor beta chains below, sequenced in a study of T cell repertoires in ileal Crohn's disease. The assay was immunoSEQ multiplex PCR, and TCRdb's table has in-frame clones only and misses some. This sample yields 2,000 to 3,000 clones, of which 80% to 95% are seen a single time; around 3.5% belongs to the top ten. The sample consisted of ileal tissue. Receptors originate from an adult with Crohn's disease.

The DNA for the CDR3 is TGTGCCAGCAGCAGCCGACTAGCGGGGGCAGATACGCAGTATTTT. Translating gives CASSSRLAGADTQYF. The chain has TRBV9 and TRBJ2-3; TRBD2 matches 12 bases. CDR1 is SGDLS, CDR2 YYNGEE, per germline. With V trimmed by 4 bases and J by 4 bases, 4 bases remained unmatched. The CDR3 runs to 15 residues.

The chain is built from TRBV5-1 and TRBJ2-1; 7 nucleotides match TRBD1. J gave up 4 bases and V 5 bases, and 3 bases lay outside the gene matches. This CDR3 is built from 13 residues. Germline V gene data show CDR1 as SGHRS and CDR2 as YFSETQ. The CDR3 here is CASRGTVYNEQFF. The CDR3 nucleotides read TGCGCCAGCAGAGGGACAGTTTACAATGAGCAGTTCTTC. Full variable domain (missing parts from reference TRBV5-1 and TRBJ2-1): KAGVTQTPRYLIKTRGQQVTLSCSPISGHRSVSWYQQTPGQGLQFLFEYFSETQRNKGNFPGRFSGRQFSNSRSEMNVSTLELGDSALYLCASRGTVYNEQFFGPGTRLTVL.

This clone was observed a handful of times. J is TRBJ1-2 and V is TRBV27; weak D call: TRBD1 (6 bases). The germline V gene encodes CDR1 MNHEY and CDR2 SMNVEV (reference sequence). There are 13 residues in the CDR3. The V and J ends lost 4 bases and 8 bases respectively, with 14 bases between them. The CDR3 bases are TGTGCCAGCAGTTACCGGGACACCAGGGGCTACACCTTC. It translates to CASSYRDTRGYTF.

The chain joins TRBV5-1 to TRBJ2-3; TRBD1 agrees at 7 bases. This CDR3 contains 13 residues. With 5 bases clipped from V and 6 bases from J, the junction kept 6 bases outside the gene matches. Germline lookup yields CDR1 SGHRS and CDR2 YFSETQ. The CDR3 sequence: CASSYETGDTQYF. The CDR3 nucleotides read TGCGCCAGCAGTTATGAGACAGGGGATACGCAGTATTTT. Full variable domain (outside the CDR3, taken from reference TRBV5-1 and TRBJ2-3): KAGVTQTPRYLIKTRGQQVTLSCSPISGHRSVSWYQQTPGQGLQFLFEYFSETQRNKGNFPGRFSGRQFSNSRSEMNVSTLELGDSALYLCASSYETGDTQYFGPGTRLTVL.

The CDR3 bases are TGTGCCAGTAGTGGGGACTTAGCAACTAATGAAAAACTGTTTTTT. Translating gives CASSGDLATNEKLFF. The chain carries TRBV19 and TRBJ1-4, with D possibly being TRBD1 (5 bases). CDR3 size: 15 residues. Germline CDR1 LNHDA, CDR2 SQIVND (reference sequence). V dropped 5 bases and J dropped 0 bases, with 10 bases sitting between them.

The V gene is TRBV4-2, the J gene TRBJ2-3; TRBD1 might be the D (5 bases). The ends were cut back, 5 bases at V and 0 bases at J, with 15 bases in the middle. From germline, CDR1 is LGHNA and CDR2 YNFKEQ. The CDR3 is 16 residues long. CDR3 region: CASSDQRGSSTDTQYF. The CDR3 bases are TGTGCCAGCAGCGACCAAAGGGGCTCTAGCACAGATACGCAGTATTTT.

The chain uses TRBV28 and TRBJ2-6; TRBD1 is a possible D gene (6 bases). V gave up 6 bases and J gave up 3 bases, with 18 bases separating them. The CDR3 extends over 17 amino acids. The germline V gene encodes CDR1 MDHEN and CDR2 SYDVKM. This CDR3 reads CASSGHLGAGGANVLTF. CDR3 nucleotide sequence: TGTGCCAGCAGCGGCCATCTGGGGGCTGGTGGGGCCAACGTCCTGACTTTC.

The genes are TRBV27 and TRBJ1-6, with a possible D match to TRBD1 (6 bases). Trimming stripped 5 bases from V and 10 bases from J, with 18 bases between. Germline V gene sequence: CDR1 MNHEY, CDR2 SMNVEV (reference sequence). There are 15 residues in the CDR3. The CDR3 sequence is CASSLQRGGISPLHF. The CDR3 region has the DNA TGTGCCAGCAGTCTTCAGAGAGGGGGAATCTCACCCCTCCACTTT.

The chain couples TRBV7-8 to TRBJ2-1; D perhaps matches TRBD1 (5 bases). The CDR3 runs to 14 residues. The ends were cut back, 5 bases at V and 0 bases at J, with 8 bases in the middle. In germline, CDR1 is SGHVS, CDR2 FQNEAQ. CDR3 DNA: TGTGCCAGCAGCCCCGACAGCTCCTACAATGAGCAGTTCTTC. Residues: CASSPDSSYNEQFF.

This clone came up a few times. The chain has TRBV10-3 and TRBJ1-5, with D possibly being TRBD1 (5 bases). The germline V and J ends were trimmed by 3 bases and 0 bases, with 9 bases remaining between them. Germline CDR1 ENHRY, CDR2 SYGVKD. The CDR3 is 15 amino acids. The DNA for the CDR3 is TGTGCCATCAGTGAAGGGGCTATTAGCAATCAGCCCCAGCATTTT. Translated, it gives CAISEGAISNQPQHF.

In its sample, this clone was seen once. The V and J genes are TRBV7-9 and TRBJ2-7; 7 bases fit TRBD2. Germline CDR1 is SEHNR and CDR2 is FQNEAQ (reference sequence). The CDR3 length is 15 residues. V dropped 4 bases and J dropped 5; count of bases not matched to a gene: 11. The CDR3 is CASSSASTSWDEQYF. CDR3 DNA: TGTGCCAGCAGCTCCGCTTCGACTAGCTGGGACGAGCAGTACTTC.

This chain links TRBV5-7 with TRBJ1-2; TRBD1 aligns across 7 bases. TRBV5-7 qualifies as an ORF whose function is uncertain. The ends lost 4 bases at V and 4 bases at J; junction bases unmatched: 10. The CDR3 sequence is 15 residues long. The CDR3 reads CASSMEEGAAYGYTF. For the CDR3, the DNA is TGTGCCAGCAGCATGGAGGAGGGGGCGGCCTATGGCTACACCTTC.

The rearrangement uses TRBV7-8 and TRBJ2-1, with 8 bases lining up with TRBD1. The J segment lost 3 bases and the V segment lost 4 bases, leaving 5 bases of the junction unmatched. This CDR3 spans 15 amino acids. Germline V lookup: CDR1 SGHVS, CDR2 FQNEAQ. The CDR3 region is CASSSQGVVYNEQFF. CDR3 in DNA: TGTGCCAGCAGCTCACAGGGGGTCGTCTACAATGAGCAGTTCTTC.

The V call is TRBV6-1, the J call TRBJ1-5; D gene uncertain. The V end was cut by 6 bases, the J end by 2 bases, with 11 bases between. This CDR3 is 14 amino acids long. CDR1 is MNHNS and CDR2 is SASEGT in the germline V gene. The CDR3 loop reads CASSVEVGNQPQHF. The CDR3 bases are TGTGCCAGCAGCGTCGAGGTAGGCAATCAGCCCCAGCATTTT.

The chain links TRBV11-2 to TRBJ1-5, with D hard to call. The CDR3 length is 13 residues. The germline gives CDR1 SGHAT, CDR2 FQNNGV. Trimming cost V 5 bases and J 4 bases, with 9 bases left between them. CDR3 coding DNA: TGTGCCAGCAGCCTCGGACTTAATCAGCCCCAGCATTTT. Its translation is CASSLGLNQPQHF.

The CDR3 loop is CASSQDRLSSYNSPLHF. CDR3 coding DNA: TGCGCCAGCAGCCAAGACAGGTTGAGCTCCTATAATTCACCCCTCCACTTT. The chain employs TRBV4-1 and TRBJ1-6; no clear D gene. V shed 0 bases and J shed 0 bases, with 9 bases lying between them. Germline V CDR1 and CDR2: MGHRA, YSYEKL. CDR3 size: 17 residues.

The chain links TRBV6-5 to TRBJ2-1, with D possibly matching TRBD1 (5 bases). CDR1 is MNHEY and CDR2 is SVGAGI in the germline V gene. CDR3 length: 11 residues. Trimming cost V 5 bases and J 9 bases, with 8 bases left between them. The CDR3 DNA is TGTGCCAGCAGTCAGGGCGCTGAGCAGTTCTTC. Translation gives CASSQGAEQFF.

This sequence joins TRBV5-6 and TRBJ2-5; 12 bases fit TRBD1. The trim removed 5 bases at V and 4 bases at J, leaving 6 bases unmatched. This CDR3 has 15 amino acids. Germline V lookup: CDR1 SGHDT, CDR2 YYEEEE. CDR3 DNA sequence: TGTGCCAGCAGGGAGGGGACAGGGGGCGTAGAGACCCAGTACTTC. Encoded protein: CASREGTGGVETQYF.

The chain carries TRBV4-1 and TRBJ2-4; 7 nucleotides align to TRBD1. Losses at the gene ends were 0 bases for V and 4 bases for J; bases not matched to a gene: 3. CDR1 and CDR2 from the germline V gene are MGHRA and YSYEKL. The CDR3 extends over 15 amino acids. CDR3 residues: CASSQDGTAKNIQYF. The CDR3 bases are TGCGCCAGCAGCCAAGATGGGACAGCGAAAAACATTCAGTACTTC.

The CDR3 sequence is CASSRDRDSGSSEAFF. Here the CDR3 DNA reads TGTGCCAGCTCACGGGATCGGGACAGCGGATCGTCTGAAGCTTTCTTT. The gene calls are TRBV18 and TRBJ1-1; 7 bases line up with TRBD1. CDR1 KGHSH and CDR2 LQKENI come from the germline V gene. The V and J ends lost 4 bases and 6 bases, in that order; junction bases with no gene match: 14. The CDR3 length is 16 residues. The full variable domain, in which reference TRBV18 and TRBJ1-1 provide the parts outside the CDR3, is NAGVMQNPRHLVRRRGQEARLRCSPMKGHSHVYWYRQLPEEGLKFMVYLQKENIIDESGMPKERFSAEFPKEGPSILRIQQVVRGDSAAYFCASSRDRDSGSSEAFFGQGTRLTVV.

DNA of the CDR3: TGTGCCAGCAGCTTAGGGGGACAGGGCTTGGCCTATGGCTACACCTTC. Translated: CASSLGGQGLAYGYTF. V is TRBV7-3 and J is TRBJ1-2, with 9 bases identical to TRBD1. Per the germline V gene, CDR1 is SGHTA and CDR2 is FQGTGA. J lost 4 bases, V lost 2 bases, and 8 bases had no gene match. The CDR3 spans 16 residues.

Details on this clone: At the DNA level, this CDR3 is encoded by other sequences in the same sample as well. In nucleotides, the CDR3 is TGTGCCTGGAGTTTCCCCGGGGACAGGGGTTACGAGCAGTACTTC. Translation: CAWSFPGDRGYEQYF. The rearrangement joins TRBV30 to TRBJ2-7, with TRBD1 matching 10 bases. Germline V gene lookup returns CDR1 GTSNPN and CDR2 SVGIG (reference sequence). This CDR3 contains 15 residues. The V gene end was trimmed by 2 bases and the J gene end by 4 bases; junction bases not matched to a gene: 8.

The chain links TRBV5-6 to TRBJ1-5, with TRBD1 matching 9 bases. Per germline, CDR1 SGHDT and CDR2 YYEEEE. The CDR3 has 16 amino acids. V trimming: 1 base; J trimming: 4 bases; junction bases outside the gene matches: 6. This chain's CDR3 is CASSLFDRGGNQPQHF. The CDR3 DNA sequence: TGTGCCAGCAGCTTGTTTGACAGGGGGGGTAATCAGCCCCAGCATTTT.

CDR3 region: CSARGGYGYTF. The CDR3 DNA sequence: TGCAGTGCTAGGGGAGGCTATGGCTACACCTTC. V gene TRBV20-1 combines with J gene TRBJ1-2; D is undetermined. V was pared by 3 bases and J by 4 bases, with 6 bases between. From germline, CDR1 is DFQATT and CDR2 SNEGSKA (reference sequence). The CDR3 has 11 amino acids.

The rearrangement joins TRBV5-6 to TRBJ1-4; 7 bases map to TRBD1. V lost 5 bases to trimming and J lost 5 bases; unmatched junction nucleotides: 9. Looked up from germline, CDR1 is SGHDT and CDR2 is YYEEEE. CDR3 size: 15 residues. In nucleotides, the CDR3 is TGTGCCAGCAGGGGCTTTGGGACAGCAAATGAAAAACTGTTTTTT. It specifies CASRGFGTANEKLFF. Drawing the rest from reference TRBV5-6 and TRBJ1-4, the complete variable domain is DAGVTQSPTHLIKTRGQQVTLRCSPKSGHDTVSWYQQALGQGPQFIFQYYEEEERQRGNFPDRFSGHQFPNYSSELNVNALLLGDSALYLCASRGFGTANEKLFFGSGTQLSVL.

The chain couples TRBV18 to TRBJ1-5; D is uncertain. CDR3 length: 16 residues. V lost 0 bases and J 4 bases, leaving 13 bases between the germline ends. Germline CDR1 reads KGHSH; CDR2 reads LQKENI. CDR3 nucleotides: TGTGCCAGCTCACCACCGAGTACGAGGGCAAATCAGCCCCAGCATTTT. Its protein product is CASSPPSTRANQPQHF.

The chain employs TRBV5-8 and TRBJ2-5; 7 bases are shared with TRBD1. The CDR3 runs 16 residues. Germline CDR1 SGHTS, CDR2 YDEGEE. Trimming removed 1 base from V and 0 bases from J; junction bases left unmatched: 6. The CDR3 DNA sequence: TGTGCCAGCAGCTTGAAAGGGGGCGAGTACCAAGAGACCCAGTACTTC. It yields the protein CASSLKGGEYQETQYF.

The chain uses TRBV7-9 and TRBJ2-4, with 10 bases matching TRBD1. With 5 bases clipped from V and 1 base from J, the junction kept 5 bases outside the gene matches. CDR1 and CDR2 from the germline V gene are SEHNR and FQNEAQ (reference sequence). The CDR3 has 16 residues. Here the CDR3 reads CASSVRTGGAKNIQYF. CDR3 sequence (DNA): TGTGCCAGCAGCGTACGGACAGGGGGGGCCAAAAACATTCAGTACTTC.

J is TRBJ2-3 and V is TRBV7-2; 10 bases map to TRBD2. The V and J ends lost 3 bases and 1 base, in that order; junction bases with no gene match: 4. Per the germline V gene, CDR1 is SGHTA and CDR2 is FQGNSA. This CDR3 is 16 amino acids long. For the CDR3, the DNA is TGTGCCAGCAGCTTCAGGAGCGGGGGGGGCACAGATACGCAGTATTTT. Translated, it gives CASSFRSGGGTDTQYF. Full variable domain (missing parts from reference TRBV7-2 and TRBJ2-3): GAGVSQSPSNKVTEKGKDVELRCDPISGHTALYWYRQSLGQGLEFLIYFQGNSAPDKSGLPSDRFSAERTGGSVSTLTIQRTQQEDSAVYLCASSFRSGGGTDTQYFGPGTRLTVL.

This chain links TRBV9 with TRBJ2-5, with D possibly TRBD2 on 6 matching bases. This CDR3 region has 14 residues. V was trimmed by 3 bases and J by 8 bases, leaving 17 bases between them. Germline lookup yields CDR1 SGDLS and CDR2 YYNGEE. The CDR3, as DNA: TGTGCCAGCAGCGCGGGGGACCGTTGGAGTACCCAGTACTTC. It codes for CASSAGDRWSTQYF.

The rearrangement uses TRBV7-3 and TRBJ2-6; no reliable D call. Trimming removed 4 bases from V and 4 bases from J, with 8 bases in between. Germline values: CDR1 SGHTA, CDR2 FQGTGA. The CDR3 loop spans 14 amino acids. This CDR3 is CASSSIGGANVLTF. CDR3 DNA: TGTGCCAGCAGCTCCATTGGCGGGGCCAACGTCCTGACTTTC. Filled out from reference TRBV7-3 and TRBJ2-6, the complete variable domain reads GAGVSQTPSNKVTEKGKYVELRCDPISGHTALYWYRQSLGQGPEFLIYFQGTGAADDSGLPNDRFFAVRPEGSVSTLKIQRTERGDSAVYLCASSSIGGANVLTFGAGSRLTVL.

CDR3 bases: TGTGCCAGCAGCTGGGGGGAGGCGGGAGGGAGCACAGATACGCAGTATTTT. Protein sequence: CASSWGEAGGSTDTQYF. The chain is built from TRBV7-9 and TRBJ2-3, with 9 bases lining up with TRBD2. CDR3 size: 17 residues. Looked up from germline, CDR1 is SEHNR and CDR2 is FQNEAQ (reference sequence). With V trimmed by 4 bases and J by 0 bases, 8 bases remained unmatched.